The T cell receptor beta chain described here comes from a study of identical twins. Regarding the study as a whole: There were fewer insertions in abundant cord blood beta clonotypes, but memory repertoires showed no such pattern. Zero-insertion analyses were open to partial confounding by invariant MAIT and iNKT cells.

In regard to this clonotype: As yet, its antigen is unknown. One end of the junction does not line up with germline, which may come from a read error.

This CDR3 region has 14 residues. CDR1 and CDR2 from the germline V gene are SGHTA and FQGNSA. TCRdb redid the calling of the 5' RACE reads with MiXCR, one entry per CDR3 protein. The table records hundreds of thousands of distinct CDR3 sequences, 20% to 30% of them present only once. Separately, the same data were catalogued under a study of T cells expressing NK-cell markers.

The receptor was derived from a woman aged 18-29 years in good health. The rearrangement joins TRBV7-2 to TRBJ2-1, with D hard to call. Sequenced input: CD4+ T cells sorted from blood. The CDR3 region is CASSLAASDNEQFF. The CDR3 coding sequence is TGTGCCAGCAGCTTAGCGGCCTCCGACAATGAGCAGTTCTTC.